Sequencing of this T cell receptor (beta chain) was carried out in a study of blood T cell repertoires in COVID-19. Study information: Spain, Italy and the United States supplied samples that represented acute and convalescent COVID-19. Nucleic acid was either cDNA or gDNA, and it came from T cells, B-cell-depleted T cells, or PBMCs.

There are 15 residues in the CDR3. V lost 5 bases to trimming and J lost 8 bases; unmatched junction nucleotides: 10. Germline V gene lookup returns CDR1 KGHSH and CDR2 LQKENI. In Cohort 3, a recovered donor had either two negative PCRs, clearance, or symptom resolution. Per the original data handling: Reference gene primer amplification in the assay estimated nucleated cell counts. Method: immunoSEQ multiplex PCR; TCRdb's copy keeps in-frame clones and lacks some. The DNA was the basis for D and trimming; V, J and clone size are from that table. The table has roughly 290,000 clones, approximately 83% seen once; the top ten hold more than 2%.

The sequenced material came from PBMCs or T cells enriched from blood (not recorded which). This clonotype originated in a man younger than 40 who had recovered from COVID-19. The V and J genes are TRBV18 and TRBJ1-4; 8 nucleotides match TRBD1. The CDR3 loop is CASSRGQGGSEKLFF. For the CDR3, the DNA is TGTGCCAGCTCAAGAGGACAGGGAGGATCGGAAAAACTGTTTTTT.